This section outlines one TCR beta chain sequence together with its context. The target antigen is unknown. Exclusion applied to patients with autoimmune disease history or systemic immunosuppression. This CDR3 has 18 residues. Trimming removed 0 bases from V and 0 bases from J, with 18 bases in between. Germline lookup yields CDR1 GTSNPN and CDR2 SVGIG (reference sequence). The data stem from a study of OX40 agonist ivuxolimab in advanced cancers. At the level of the study: Patients with hepatocellular carcinoma, melanoma, renal cell or head and neck cancer made up the dose-escalation patients. Study results and limitations: Some of the lowest clonal expansion was seen in partial responders at 0.1-3.0 mg/kg. CD4+ and CD8+ blood T cells expanded clonally by week 6 at 0.1 to 3.0 mg/kg.

TCRdb's copy holds only in-frame clones and misses some; the assay was immunoSEQ multiplex PCR. The table records 70,000 or so clones, 80% to 90% of them present only once. The sample consisted of CD4+ or CD8+ T cells sorted from blood, taken in a trial of the OX40 agonist ivuxolimab. This clonotype originated in an adult with an advanced solid tumor such as melanoma, head and neck, liver or kidney cancer. V usage is TRBV30 and J usage is TRBJ1-3; a weak D match, TRBD1 (6 bases). In DNA form, the CDR3 reads TGTGCCTGGAGTGTCTTCGAACAGGGCCCATTCTCTGGAAACACCATATATTTT. This encodes CAWSVFEQGPFSGNTIYF.